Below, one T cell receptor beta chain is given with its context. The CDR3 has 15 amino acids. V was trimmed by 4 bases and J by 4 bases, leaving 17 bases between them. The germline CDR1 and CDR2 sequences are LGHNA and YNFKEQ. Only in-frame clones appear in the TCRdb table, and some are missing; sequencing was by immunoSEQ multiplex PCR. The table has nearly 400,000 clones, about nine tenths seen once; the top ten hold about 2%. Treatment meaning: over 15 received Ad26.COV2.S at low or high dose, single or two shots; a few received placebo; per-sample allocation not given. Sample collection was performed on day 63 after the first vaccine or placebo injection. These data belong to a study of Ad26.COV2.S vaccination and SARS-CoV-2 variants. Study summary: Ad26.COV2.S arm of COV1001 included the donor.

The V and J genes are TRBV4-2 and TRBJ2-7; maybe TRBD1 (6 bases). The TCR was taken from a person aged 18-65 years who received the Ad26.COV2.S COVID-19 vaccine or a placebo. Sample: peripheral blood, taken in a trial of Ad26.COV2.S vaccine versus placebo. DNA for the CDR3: TGTGCCAGCAGCCCTCCAGGGGCGTTTTCGTACGAGCAGTACTTC. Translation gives CASSPPGAFSYEQYF.